One sample yielded the 3 T cell receptor beta chains listed below, sequenced in a study of T cells after yellow fever vaccination. A single record per CDR3 protein comes from TCRdb applying MiXCR to the 5' RACE reads. The sample shows 300,000 to 350,000 distinct CDR3 sequences, around 4.5% of them seen only once. Sequencing used PBMCs, obtained 15 days after the yellow fever booster vaccination. The source is a man younger than 35 who received the YFV17D yellow fever vaccine.

The CDR3 DNA is TGTGCCAGTAACCAGCCTGGAGGAGGGTCTACAGATACGCAGTATTTT. As protein: CASNQPGGGSTDTQYF. V is TRBV28 and J is TRBJ2-3; a weak D match, TRBD2 (6 bases). CDR1 MDHEN and CDR2 SYDVKM come from the germline V gene. The CDR3 spans 16 residues. V was cut by 9 bases and J by 3 bases, with 22 bases left in between.

This clonotype was counted ten times or more. The chain is built from TRBV6-2 or TRBV6-3 and TRBJ1-4; 10 bases are a match to TRBD1. Germline trimming cut 8 bases from V and 8 bases from J; bases unmatched to any gene: 2. The CDR3 loop spans 12 amino acids. Germline lookup yields CDR1 MNHEY and CDR2 SVGEGT. CDR3 in amino acids: CASGTGDEKLFF. The CDR3 coding sequence is TGTGCCAGCGGGACAGGGGACGAAAAACTGTTTTTT.

This clonotype was detected a few times. The chain combines TRBV20-1 with TRBJ2-3, with TRBD2 as a possible D gene (6 bases). Germline V lookup: CDR1 DFQATT, CDR2 SNEGSKA (reference sequence). Trimming cost V 0 bases and J 7 bases, with 8 bases left between them. This CDR3 has 12 amino acids. The CDR3 DNA reads as TGCAGTGCTAGAGAAGGGAGGTATACGCAGTATTTT. Protein sequence: CSAREGRYTQYF.